This TCR beta chain was recorded in a study of human T cells and chemical hapten exposure. As the library was built, unique molecular identifiers were attached to individual cDNA molecules. TCRdb ran MiXCR on the RACE reads and lists one entry per CDR3 protein. The sample shows 180,000 or so distinct CDR3 sequences, more than 12% of them seen only once. J gave up 5 bases and V 2 bases, and 5 bases lay outside the gene matches. The CDR3 extends over 13 amino acids. The germline V gene encodes CDR1 SQVTM and CDR2 ANQGSEA. The time point is: patch test 1, 2 weeks after DPC sensitization. Treatment meaning: therapeutic diphenylcyclopropenone sensitization with weekly scalp DPC.

The receptor comes from a woman aged 25-40 years with alopecia areata. Some clones in this sample may be carry-over from other donors' samples. The sequencing here drew on whole blood, taken in connection with sensitization to the hapten diphenylcyclopropenone (DPC). The V and J genes are TRBV29-1 and TRBJ1-2; TRBD1 aligns across 7 bases. CDR3 amino acids: CSVETGDQYGYTF. The CDR3 nucleotides are TGCAGCGTTGAAACAGGGGATCAGTATGGCTACACCTTC.